This T cell receptor beta chain was identified during a study of response to subunit inactivated influenza vaccine. Findings and caveats of the study: Authors proposed each seasonal influenza vaccination draws in few new T cells.

With respect to this clonotype: The antigen remains undetermined.

One entry per CDR3 protein, called by TCRdb with MiXCR from the RT-PCR reads. This repertoire shows hundreds of thousands of distinct CDR3 sequences, 10% to 15% found once; its top ten account for around 13%. CDR1 and CDR2 (germline): LNHDA, SQIVND (reference sequence). The germline V and J ends were trimmed by 5 bases and 1 base, with 12 bases remaining between them. The CDR3 spans 15 residues. The chain combines TRBV19 with TRBJ2-1; tentatively, D is TRBD2 (6 bases). The clonotype comes from a man aged 50-59 years who received an inactivated influenza vaccine. Specimen: PBMCs from blood, collected roughly 6 weeks after vaccination. This chain's CDR3 is CASSSGTHSYNEQFF. Written as DNA, the CDR3 is TGTGCCAGTAGTTCCGGGACTCATTCCTACAATGAGCAGTTCTTC.